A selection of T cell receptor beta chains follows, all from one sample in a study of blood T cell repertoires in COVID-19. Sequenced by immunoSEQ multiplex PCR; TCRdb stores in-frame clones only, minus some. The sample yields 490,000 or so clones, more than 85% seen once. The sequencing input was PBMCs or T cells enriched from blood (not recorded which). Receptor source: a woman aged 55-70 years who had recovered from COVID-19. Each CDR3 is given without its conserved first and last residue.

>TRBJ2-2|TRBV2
ASSRTLQITGELF
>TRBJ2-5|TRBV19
ASSMMSHETQY
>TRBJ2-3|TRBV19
ASSILSGTGGDTQY
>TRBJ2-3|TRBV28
ASSPGLAGLTDTQY
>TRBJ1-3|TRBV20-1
SALGDSLPH
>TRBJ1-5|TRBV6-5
ASSPGQSNQPQH
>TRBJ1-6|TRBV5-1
ASSSDRGNSPLH
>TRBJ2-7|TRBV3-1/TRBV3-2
ASSQGYGGAYEQY
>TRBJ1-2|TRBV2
ASSEGLLSNYGYT
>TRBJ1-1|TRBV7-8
ASSSPSGRNTEAF
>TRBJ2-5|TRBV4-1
ASSRALQETQY
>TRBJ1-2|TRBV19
ASRVGQGYGYT
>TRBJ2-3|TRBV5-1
ASSPGHVGTDTQY
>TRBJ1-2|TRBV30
AWSVNRAGAGYGYT
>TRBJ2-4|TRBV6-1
ASSGTGYLGEKNIQY
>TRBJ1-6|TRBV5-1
ASSRTGDNSPLH
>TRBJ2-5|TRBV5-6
ASSLESYGGVQETQY
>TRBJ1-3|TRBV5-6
ASSLGTGNIRNTIY
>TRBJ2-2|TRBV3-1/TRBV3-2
ASSSTTGTGELF
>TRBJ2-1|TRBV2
ASSEGLAGGYNEQF
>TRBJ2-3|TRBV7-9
ASSLGLARTDTQY
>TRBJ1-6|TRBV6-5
ASRRDSSSPLH
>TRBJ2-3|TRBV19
ASSTGASTDTQY
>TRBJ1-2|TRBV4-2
ASSQVTGDYGYT
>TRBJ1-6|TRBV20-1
SASVEVGSPLH
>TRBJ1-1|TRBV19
ASSRQPGQGTEAF
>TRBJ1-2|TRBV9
ASSAPGRGMGGYT
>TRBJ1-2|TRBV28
ASSAGGGALYGYT
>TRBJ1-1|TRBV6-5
ASRAGTAGEAF
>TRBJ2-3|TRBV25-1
ASSESGGTQY
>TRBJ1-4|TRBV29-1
SVGAGTGGLGEKLF
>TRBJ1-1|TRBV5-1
ASSLWSGDTEAF
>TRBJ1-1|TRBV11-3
ASSLGSGVEAF
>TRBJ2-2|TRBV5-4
ASSSGTGWNTGELF
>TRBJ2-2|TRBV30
AWSTPVGRVGTGELF
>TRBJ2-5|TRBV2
ASSEGRMETQY
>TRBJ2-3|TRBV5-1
ASSVEGRDTQY
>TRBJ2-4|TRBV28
ASSRGGGAKNIQY
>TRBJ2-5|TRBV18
ASSPKGGKETQY
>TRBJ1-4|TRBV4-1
ASSQGGEKLF
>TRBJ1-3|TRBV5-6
ASSLRQTSGNTIY
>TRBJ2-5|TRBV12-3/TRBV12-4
ASSPDRETQY